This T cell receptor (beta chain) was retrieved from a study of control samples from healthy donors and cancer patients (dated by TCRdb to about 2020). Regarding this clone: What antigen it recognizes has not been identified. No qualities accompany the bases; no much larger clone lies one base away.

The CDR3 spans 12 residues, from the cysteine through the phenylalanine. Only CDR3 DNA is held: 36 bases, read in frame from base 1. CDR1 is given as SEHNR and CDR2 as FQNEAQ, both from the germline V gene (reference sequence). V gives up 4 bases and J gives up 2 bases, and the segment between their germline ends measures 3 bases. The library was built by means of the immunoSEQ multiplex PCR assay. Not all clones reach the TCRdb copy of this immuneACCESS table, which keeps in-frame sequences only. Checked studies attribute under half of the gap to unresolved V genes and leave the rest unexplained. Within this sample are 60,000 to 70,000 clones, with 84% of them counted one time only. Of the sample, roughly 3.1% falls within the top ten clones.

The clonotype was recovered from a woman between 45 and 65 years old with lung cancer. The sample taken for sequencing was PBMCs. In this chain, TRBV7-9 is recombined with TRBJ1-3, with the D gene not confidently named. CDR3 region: CASSYPGNTIYF. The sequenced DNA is TGTGCCAGCAGCTACCCTGGAAACACCATATATTTT. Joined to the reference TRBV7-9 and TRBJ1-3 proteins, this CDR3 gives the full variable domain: DTGVSQNPRHKITKRGQNVTFRCDPISEHNRLYWYRQTLGQGPEFLTYFQNEAQLEKSRLLSDRFSAERPKGSFSTLEIQRTEQGDSAMYLCASSYPGNTIYFGEGSWLTVV.